This TCR beta chain was captured in a study of blood T cell repertoires in COVID-19. Across the whole study: Sample material is recorded as cDNA or gDNA derived from T cells, B-cell-depleted T cells, or PBMCs.

Original data processing: Nucleated cell number was recorded as an estimate derived from reference gene primer amplification. Here immunoSEQ multiplex PCR was the method, and the copy in TCRdb shows in-frame clones only, minus some. V and J calls and clone size come straight from that table; D and trimming were deduced from the DNA. Of about 120,000 clones listed, 80% to 90% are singletons. Germline-derived CDR1 and CDR2 are LGHDT and YNNKEL (reference sequence). J was trimmed by 8 bases and V by 1 base; bases with no gene match: 7. This CDR3 is built from 14 residues. This clonotype was sampled from a woman aged 45-60 years with acute or convalescent COVID-19. The chain joins TRBV3-1 (or the pseudogene TRBV3-2) to TRBJ1-2; 7 nucleotides align to TRBD1. The sample comprised peripheral blood. CDR3 amino acids: CASSQVQGLRGYTF. CDR3 bases: TGTGCCAGCAGCCAAGTACAGGGGTTGAGGGGCTACACCTTC.